Each of the 25 T cell receptor beta chains below was sequenced from the same sample in a study of T cell responses to AZD1222 COVID-19 vaccine. Assay used: immunoSEQ multiplex PCR; TCRdb lists only in-frame clones, some missing. The sample holds 100,000 to 130,000 clones, about 90% seen once. Sequencing was performed on peripheral blood, taken 28 days after the second AZD1222 dose. The receptor source for this set is an adult who received the AZD1222 COVID-19 vaccine.

The chain uses TRBV7-8 and TRBJ1-2; 7 bases are shared with TRBD1. The germline V gene encodes CDR1 SGHVS and CDR2 FQNEAQ. Trimming cost V 1 base and J 4 bases; bases outside gene matches: 6. The CDR3 covers 15 residues. This chain's CDR3 is CASSLVIGGSYGYTF. The DNA of the CDR3 is TGTGCCAGCAGCTTAGTTATAGGGGGCTCCTATGGCTACACCTTC. Full variable domain (outside the CDR3, taken from reference TRBV7-8 and TRBJ1-2): GAGVSQSPRYKVAKRGQDVALRCDPISGHVSLFWYQQALGQGPEFLTYFQNEAQLDKSGLPSDRFFAERPEGSVSTLKIQRTQQEDSAVYLCASSLVIGGSYGYTFGSGTRLTVV.

The chain links TRBV12-3 or TRBV12-4 to TRBJ2-7; D call uncertain. Trimming shortened V by 6 bases and J by 3 bases, and 12 bases separated the two germline ends. The CDR3 contains 13 residues. CDR3 region: CASSRTNYYEQYF. CDR3 sequence (DNA): TGTGCCAGCAGCAGAACAAACTACTACGAGCAGTACTTC.

V is TRBV30 and J is TRBJ2-1; D is possibly TRBD2 (5 bases). CDR1 is GTSNPN, CDR2 SVGIG, per germline (reference sequence). There are 13 residues in the CDR3. V dropped 1 base and J dropped 13 bases, with 17 bases sitting between them. The CDR3 here is CAWSAAARAGQFF. In nucleotides, the CDR3 is TGTGCCTGGAGTGCCGCTGCGAGGGCCGGACAGTTCTTC.

The chain carries TRBV5-5 and TRBJ1-2; D ambiguous. The CDR3 runs to 16 residues. V lost 7 bases and J lost 4, with 23 bases in between. CDR1 is SGHKS, CDR2 YYEKEE, per germline (reference sequence). For the CDR3, the DNA is TGTGCCAGCGGCGGCGAGGGCTCATTAACCGGCTATGGCTACACCTTC. Translation gives CASGGEGSLTGYGYTF.

This chain joins TRBV19 and TRBJ1-5, with D perhaps matching TRBD1 (5 bases). From germline, CDR1 is LNHDA and CDR2 SQIVND (reference sequence). CDR3 length: 15 amino acids. Trimming took 1 base from V and 0 from J, leaving 7 bases between them. The DNA for the CDR3 is TGTGCCAGTAGTATAGGGGGGAGTAGCAATCAGCCCCAGCATTTT. Its protein is CASSIGGSSNQPQHF.

This chain connects TRBV5-4 to TRBJ2-7; no reliable D call. CDR1 is SGHNT and CDR2 is YYREEE in the germline V gene (reference sequence). CDR3 size: 13 residues. Trimming took off 4 bases at V and 0 bases at J, with 8 bases between the two ends. The CDR3 protein is CASSRMPSYEQYF. CDR3 nucleotides: TGTGCCAGCAGCCGTATGCCCTCCTACGAGCAGTACTTC.

The chain recombines TRBV15 with TRBJ2-1; the D call may be TRBD1 or TRBD2 (5 bases each). V shed 0 bases and J shed 9 bases, with 12 bases lying between them. CDR3 length: 14 amino acids. Germline CDR1 and CDR2: LNHNV and YYDKDF (reference sequence). The CDR3, as DNA: TGTGCCACCAGCAGAGATCGAGGGGCGGGTGAGCAGTTCTTC. Translated, it gives CATSRDRGAGEQFF.

The gene calls are TRBV2 and TRBJ1-5; 12 bases match TRBD1. Germline lookup yields CDR1 SNHLY and CDR2 FYNNEI. Germline trimming cut 4 bases from V and 6 bases from J; bases unmatched to any gene: 4. The CDR3 totals 15 residues. In nucleotides, the CDR3 is TGTGCCAGCAGTGCCGGGACAGGGGGCCGTCAGCCCCAGCATTTT. As protein: CASSAGTGGRQPQHF.

This chain joins TRBV14 and TRBJ2-4; D perhaps matches TRBD2 (5 bases). This CDR3 spans 15 amino acids. Looked up from germline, CDR1 is SGHDN and CDR2 is FVKESK. V was shortened by 1 base and J by 4 bases, with 11 bases between the two germline ends. For the CDR3, the DNA is TGTGCCAGCAGCCAAGGAGGGTTGAGGAAAAACATTCAGTACTTC. Its protein is CASSQGGLRKNIQYF.

The chain carries TRBV5-1 and TRBJ1-3; TRBD1 is a possible D gene (5 bases). Trimming cost V 4 bases and J 1 base, with 12 bases left between them. Germline V CDR1 and CDR2: SGHRS, YFSETQ. The CDR3 has 15 amino acids. The CDR3 DNA reads as TGCGCCAGCAGCGTCCGAGGGGTTTCTGGAAACACCATATATTTT. Translated, it gives CASSVRGVSGNTIYF.

V gene TRBV4-1 combines with J gene TRBJ1-1, with D possibly TRBD1 on 6 matching bases. This CDR3 spans 16 amino acids. With 0 bases removed from V and 0 bases from J, the gap between germline ends came to 11 bases. CDR1 is MGHRA, CDR2 YSYEKL, per germline. CDR3: CASSQDPGQLNTEAFF. The DNA of the CDR3 is TGCGCCAGCAGCCAAGATCCCGGACAGCTGAACACTGAAGCTTTCTTT.

The gene calls are TRBV5-5 and TRBJ2-7, with D hard to call. The germline V gene encodes CDR1 SGHKS and CDR2 YYEKEE (reference sequence). CDR3 length equals 14 residues. Trimming took 2 bases from V and 1 from J, leaving 10 bases between them. The CDR3 bases are TGTGCCAGCAGCTTTATGACGGAATCCTACGAGCAGTACTTC. It specifies CASSFMTESYEQYF.

This clone was detected only a few times. The chain employs TRBV3-1 (or the pseudogene TRBV3-2) and TRBJ1-5, with D uncertain. Trimming removed 1 base at V and 4 bases at J, with 5 bases between. There are 13 residues in the CDR3. Germline CDR1 is LGHDT and CDR2 is YNNKEL (reference sequence). The CDR3 loop is CASSQGENQPQHF. CDR3 coding DNA: TGTGCCAGCAGCCAAGGGGAAAATCAGCCCCAGCATTTT.

The CDR3 is CASSPTGGDNQPQHF. The CDR3 DNA follows: TGTGCCAGCAGTCCGACGGGGGGGGATAATCAGCCCCAGCATTTT. The genes are TRBV6-5 and TRBJ1-5; D perhaps matches TRBD1 (5 bases). Deletions cut 5 bases from V and 4 bases from J, with 15 bases between. CDR1 is MNHEY and CDR2 is SVGAGI in the germline V gene. CDR3 length equals 15 residues.

This rearrangement joins TRBV12-3 or TRBV12-4 to TRBJ1-1, with D uncertain. The CDR3 has 10 residues. The V and J ends lost 2 bases and 5 bases respectively, with 0 bases between them. The CDR3 here is CASSLTEAFF. DNA for the CDR3: TGTGCCAGCAGTTTAACTGAAGCTTTCTTT.

The chain carries TRBV27 and TRBJ2-7; 12 nucleotides match TRBD1. This CDR3 contains 16 residues. The germline gives CDR1 MNHEY, CDR2 SMNVEV (reference sequence). Unmatched junction bases numbered 9, after V lost 5 bases and J lost 4 bases. This CDR3 reads CASSPGTGGLGYEQYF. CDR3 in DNA: TGTGCCAGCAGTCCCGGGACAGGGGGCCTAGGGTACGAGCAGTACTTC.

J is TRBJ1-1 and V is TRBV19; tentatively, D is TRBD1 (5 bases). This CDR3 is 13 amino acids long. CDR1 is LNHDA, CDR2 SQIVND, per germline (reference sequence). Between the trimmed V and J ends, which lost 6 bases and 4 bases, there was a span of 12 bases. CDR3 sequence reads: CASREGAATEAFF. The DNA of the CDR3 is TGTGCCAGTAGGGAAGGGGCGGCCACTGAAGCTTTCTTT.

The sample holds a few counts of this clone. The gene calls are TRBV7-3 and TRBJ2-7; 9 bases line up with TRBD1. J lost 0 bases, V lost 5 bases, and 5 bases had no gene match. The CDR3 consists of 15 residues. From germline, CDR1 is SGHTA and CDR2 FQGTGA. For the CDR3, the DNA is TGTGCCAGCAGCCCGGGACAGGGAAGCTCCTACGAGCAGTACTTC. It encodes CASSPGQGSSYEQYF.

The table lists this clone with a count of one. The chain carries TRBV18 and TRBJ1-5, with D possibly matching TRBD1 (6 bases). CDR1 is KGHSH and CDR2 is LQKENI in the germline V gene. The CDR3 runs to 15 residues. Trimming cost V 3 bases and J 7 bases, with 16 bases left between them. The CDR3 nucleotides read TGTGCCAGCTCACCCCGGGAGGGGGGCAGACAGCCCCAGCATTTT. Translated: CASSPREGGRQPQHF. Combining the CDR3 with reference TRBV18 and TRBJ1-5 gives the whole variable domain NAGVMQNPRHLVRRRGQEARLRCSPMKGHSHVYWYRQLPEEGLKFMVYLQKENIIDESGMPKERFSAEFPKEGPSILRIQQVVRGDSAAYFCASSPREGGRQPQHFGDGTRLSIL.

The V and J genes are TRBV6-2 or TRBV6-3 and TRBJ1-5, with D maybe TRBD1 (6 bases). Trimming shortened V by 3 bases and J by 4 bases, and 16 bases separated the two germline ends. Germline lookup yields CDR1 MNHEY and CDR2 SVGEGT. This CDR3 is 16 amino acids long. The CDR3 spells CASSYNLRDINQPQHF. CDR3 in DNA: TGTGCCAGCAGTTATAATCTCAGGGACATTAATCAGCCCCAGCATTTT.

The chain employs TRBV2 and TRBJ1-1; TRBD1 aligns across 9 bases. The CDR3 spans 14 residues. CDR1 and CDR2 (germline): SNHLY, FYNNEI. V was pared by 3 bases and J by 5 bases, with 4 bases of the junction left unmatched. The chain's CDR3 is CASSDQGQGTEAFF. Written as DNA, the CDR3 is TGTGCCAGCAGTGATCAGGGACAGGGAACTGAAGCTTTCTTT.

V and J are TRBV21-1 and TRBJ2-7; the D call of TRBD1 is as the table states it, not checked on the DNA. TRBV21-1 is tagged as a pseudogene. The CDR3 runs 15 residues. This chain's CDR3 is CASSRTRDKTYEQYF. The CDR3 DNA reads as TGTGCCAGCAGCAGGACCCGGGACAAGACCTACGAGCAGTACTTC.

This chain links TRBV5-8 with TRBJ1-5; D may be TRBD1 (6 bases). The CDR3 has 16 amino acids. The V gene's germline CDR1 is SGHTS and CDR2 YDEGEE. Trimming pared 4 bases from V and 0 bases from J, leaving 14 bases between. CDR3 nucleotide sequence: TGTGCCAGCAGCCAATGGACAGTACGTAGCAATCAGCCCCAGCATTTT. Its translation is CASSQWTVRSNQPQHF.

A single count supports this clone. At the DNA level, this CDR3 is encoded by other sequences in the same sample as well. The chain couples TRBV28 to TRBJ1-5, with D uncertain. This CDR3 spans 11 amino acids. Germline V gene data show CDR1 as MDHEN and CDR2 as SYDVKM. The V end was cut by 7 bases, the J end by 0 bases, with 1 base between. The CDR3 region is CASNSNQPQHF. The CDR3 nucleotides read TGTGCCAGCAATAGCAATCAGCCCCAGCATTTT.

V usage is TRBV27 and J usage is TRBJ2-2; D might be TRBD1 (6 bases). This CDR3 is built from 13 residues. Trimming took off 10 bases at V and 3 bases at J, with 12 bases between the two ends. Germline CDR1 reads MNHEY; CDR2 reads SMNVEV (reference sequence). Here the CDR3 DNA reads TGTGCCACCGAGGACAGATACACCGGGGAGCTGTTTTTT. It translates to CATEDRYTGELFF.